The 8 T cell receptor beta chains reported below all come from one sample, sequenced in a study of T cells in Graves' hyperthyroidism and ophthalmopathy. Researchers took RNA transcripts and amplified the TCR beta CDR3 regions from them. The HTBI primer set was used in a first-round RT-PCR of the TCR CDR3. TCRdb reanalysed the multiplex PCR reads using MiXCR and keeps one entry per CDR3 protein. This sample has approximately 600,000 distinct CDR3 sequences, with less than 25% found just once. The sample was blood. All receptors come from a man in his thirties or forties with Graves' ophthalmopathy.

This clonotype was counted only a few times. This chain uses TRBV30 with TRBJ1-1; D is unresolved. The CDR3 is made up of 12 amino acids. The V end lost 5 bases, the J end lost 5 bases, and 12 bases lay between the germline ends. Germline-derived CDR1 and CDR2 are GTSNPN and SVGIG (reference sequence). CDR3 region: CAWDDGGTEAFF. The CDR3 bases are TGTGCCTGGGACGATGGAGGGACTGAAGCTTTCTTT.

The V call is TRBV27, the J call TRBJ1-4, with 8 nucleotides matching TRBD1. The germline V gene has CDR1 MNHEY and CDR2 SMNVEV (reference sequence). The CDR3 loop spans 16 amino acids. V lost 2 bases and J lost 5; bases outside the gene matches: 7. CDR3 sequence (DNA): TGTGCCAGCAGTTTAAGGTCAGGGGGCTCGAATGAAAAACTGTTTTTT. This gives the protein CASSLRSGGSNEKLFF.

The table lists this clonotype with many counts. V gene TRBV7-9 combines with J gene TRBJ1-2; 12 nucleotides align to TRBD1. V shed 5 bases, J shed 7 bases, and the junction held 11 bases outside the gene matches. The CDR3 extends over 16 amino acids. Germline values: CDR1 SEHNR, CDR2 FQNEAQ (reference sequence). The CDR3 here is CASSDTAGTGGPGYTF. In DNA, the CDR3 is TGTGCCAGCAGCGACACAGCCGGGACAGGGGGCCCTGGCTACACCTTC.

The J gene is TRBJ1-1, the V gene TRBV20-1; D is undetermined. This CDR3 is built from 11 residues. Trimming pared 6 bases from V and 10 bases from J, leaving 15 bases between. CDR1 and CDR2 (germline): DFQATT, SNEGSKA (reference sequence). The CDR3 loop is CSAFREKVAFF. The CDR3, as DNA: TGCAGTGCATTTAGGGAGAAGGTAGCTTTCTTT.

The CDR3 region is CSVGQGVNYGYTF. The DNA for the CDR3 is TGCAGCGTTGGACAGGGTGTGAACTATGGCTACACCTTC. This chain links TRBV29-1 with TRBJ1-2, with TRBD1 matching over 7 bases. CDR3 size: 13 residues. The V gene end was trimmed by 4 bases and the J gene end by 2 bases; junction bases not matched to a gene: 4. The germline gives CDR1 SQVTM, CDR2 ANQGSEA.

The gene calls are TRBV19 and TRBJ1-5; no clear D. The CDR3 runs to 13 residues. V was pared by 3 bases and J by 7 bases, with 10 bases between. From germline, CDR1 is LNHDA and CDR2 SQIVND (reference sequence). Written as DNA, the CDR3 is TGTGCCAGTAGTATTCTCCCCCGGCAGCCCCAGCATTTT. Translated, it gives CASSILPRQPQHF. Full variable domain (rest looked up from reference TRBV19 and TRBJ1-5): DGGITQSPKYLFRKEGQNVTLSCEQNLNHDAMYWYRQDPGQGLRLIYYSQIVNDFQKGDIAEGYSVSREKKESFPLTVTSAQKNPTAFYLCASSILPRQPQHFGDGTRLSIL.

The rearrangement links TRBV7-3 to TRBJ2-2; 10 nucleotides align to TRBD1. CDR1 is SGHTA and CDR2 is FQGTGA in the germline V gene. The CDR3 extends over 16 amino acids. J was trimmed by 4 bases and V by 2 bases; bases with no gene match: 4. The CDR3 reads CASSLFGQGGTGELFF. CDR3 sequence (DNA): TGTGCCAGCAGCTTATTTGGACAGGGGGGCACCGGGGAGCTGTTTTTT.

This clonotype was recorded many times. The chain links TRBV28 to TRBJ1-5, with D maybe TRBD1 (5 bases). The CDR3 runs to 17 residues. With 5 bases removed from V and 0 bases from J, the gap between germline ends came to 17 bases. Germline values: CDR1 MDHEN, CDR2 SYDVKM. In DNA, the CDR3 is TGTGCCAGCAGTCCGAGATGGACGGGGGGTAGCAATCAGCCCCAGCATTTT. Translating gives CASSPRWTGGSNQPQHF.